The clone carrying this TCR beta chain has just a few counts. The table came from immunoSEQ multiplex PCR; TCRdb's copy has only in-frame clones and leaves some out. The data contain some 350,000 clones, around 87% of them singletons. The data derive from a study of blood T cell repertoires in COVID-19. Trimming stripped 1 base from V and 4 bases from J, with 11 bases between. This CDR3 region has 15 residues. Germline V gene lookup returns CDR1 LGHNA and CDR2 YNFKEQ. Material for sequencing was PBMCs or T cells enriched from blood (not recorded which). The chain joins TRBV4-2 to TRBJ1-5; D perhaps matches TRBD1 (5 bases). The TCR sequence derives from a woman in her twenties or thirties who had recovered from COVID-19. The CDR3, as DNA: TGTGCCAGCAGCCAAGGGGGACTGACTAATCAGCCCCAGCATTTT. Its translation: CASSQGGLTNQPQHF.